The source of this T cell receptor (beta chain) is a study of blood T cell repertoires in COVID-19. Sequenced by immunoSEQ multiplex PCR; TCRdb stores in-frame clones only, minus some. In the table there are roughly 100,000 clones, 88% of which are singletons. CDR3 length equals 13 residues. The germline CDR1 and CDR2 sequences are SGHDT and YYEEEE. V lost 4 bases, J lost 5 bases, and 5 bases stayed unmatched. This chain uses TRBV5-6 with TRBJ2-7; the match to TRBD1 covers 8 bases. The sequenced sample was peripheral blood. The sequence was collected from a human donor in a cohort sampled during active COVID-19. The CDR3 reads CASSPTGVHEQYF. Written as DNA, the CDR3 is TGTGCCAGCAGCCCGACAGGGGTCCACGAGCAGTACTTC. The variable domain in full, with the rest retrieved from reference TRBV5-6 and TRBJ2-7, is DAGVTQSPTHLIKTRGQQVTLRCSPKSGHDTVSWYQQALGQGPQFIFQYYEEEERQRGNFPDRFSGHQFPNYSSELNVNALLLGDSALYLCASSPTGVHEQYFGPGTRLTVT.